These T cell receptor beta chains were read from a single sample in a study of TIL therapy for anti-PD-1-resistant metastatic lung cancer. Some clones are missing from TCRdb's copy, which holds only in-frame ones; the method was immunoSEQ multiplex PCR. Of fewer than 20,000 clones in the sample, approximately 83% are singletons; the top ten hold about 2.2%. The sample here was blood, taken at baseline. These receptors originate from a person aged 25 to 80 with non-small cell lung cancer. CDR3s include the opening cysteine and the closing phenylalanine or tryptophan. A D gene is named only where the DNA matches it firmly. Clone size, where shown, is once, few, many, or a class for clones that have expanded.

CDR3 length	V gene	D gene	J gene	clone size	CDR3 protein	CDR3 DNA
18	TRBV7-3	TRBD2	TRBJ2-1	-	CASSYRTSGSPNYNEQFF	TGTGCCAGCAGCTACCGGACTAGCGGGAGCCCAAACTACAATGAGCAGTTCTTC
15	TRBV19	TRBD1	TRBJ1-6	-	CASKLMTGRNSPLHF	TGTGCCAGTAAATTGATGACAGGGAGAAATTCACCCCTCCACTTT
14	TRBV19	-	TRBJ1-1	-	CASSRSRERTEAFF	TGTGCCAGTAGTAGATCCAGGGAGCGGACTGAAGCTTTCTTT
12	TRBV2	-	TRBJ2-5	-	CASSDIRLACNF	TGTGCCAGCAGTGATATACGGCTAGCGTGCAACTTC
16	TRBV2	TRBD2	TRBJ2-5	-	CASSVQGGRRRETQYF	TGTGCCAGCAGTGTACAAGGCGGGAGGCGTCGGGAGACCCAGTACTTC
14	TRBV7-9	TRBD1	TRBJ2-7	-	CASSEGQGIYEQYF	TGTGCCAGCAGCGAGGGACAGGGGATCTACGAGCAGTACTTC
14	TRBV28	-	TRBJ2-7	-	CASSFWEKTYEQYF	TGTGCCAGCAGTTTTTGGGAAAAGACCTACGAGCAGTACTTC
17	TRBV7-9	TRBD1	TRBJ1-2	-	CASSFGVSGQGSYGYTF	TGTGCCAGCAGCTTTGGGGTTTCGGGACAGGGAAGCTATGGCTACACCTTC
15	TRBV28	TRBD2	TRBJ2-2	-	CASLIAGVDTGELFF	TGTGCCAGTCTAATAGCGGGAGTCGACACCGGGGAGCTGTTTTTT
15	TRBV5-4	TRBD2	TRBJ2-1	-	CASSLAASGSHEQFF	TGTGCCAGCAGCTTGGCTGCTAGCGGGAGCCATGAGCAGTTCTTC
14	TRBV30	-	TRBJ1-4	-	CAWRRDVKHEKLFF	TGTGCCTGGAGACGGGATGTTAAGCATGAAAAACTGTTTTTT
13	TRBV30	-	TRBJ1-2	-	CAWSVFGESGYTF	TGTGCCTGGAGTGTATTTGGAGAGTCTGGCTACACCTTC
14	TRBV5-1	TRBD1	TRBJ2-7	-	CASSLATGAYEQYF	TGCGCCAGCAGCTTGGCCACAGGGGCCTACGAGCAGTACTTC
16	TRBV7-6	TRBD1	TRBJ2-3	-	CASSFGQGASTDTQYF	TGTGCCAGCAGCTTTGGACAGGGGGCTAGCACAGATACGCAGTATTTT
13	TRBV5-1	-	TRBJ1-1	-	CASSPQVNTEAFF	TGCGCCAGCAGCCCGCAGGTGAACACTGAAGCTTTCTTT
11	TRBV2	-	TRBJ2-1	-	CASSDRHEQFF	TGTGCCAGCAGTGACCGCCATGAGCAGTTCTTC
15	TRBV6-5	-	TRBJ1-1	-	CASSLISGVWTEAFF	TGTGCCAGCAGTTTAATATCAGGGGTTTGGACTGAAGCTTTCTTT
16	TRBV5-1	TRBD2	TRBJ2-3	-	CASSLLTSGGSDTQYF	TGCGCCAGCAGCCTGCTGACTAGCGGGGGTTCAGATACGCAGTATTTT
15	TRBV27	-	TRBJ2-7	-	CASSLFDQGRAEQYF	TGTGCCAGCAGTTTATTCGATCAAGGGCGGGCCGAGCAGTACTTC
13	TRBV19	-	TRBJ1-2	-	CASSYAANYGYTF	TGTGCCAGTAGTTACGCAGCTAACTATGGCTACACCTTC
18	TRBV12-5	TRBD1	TRBJ2-1	-	CASGSPSGTGVSYNEQFF	TGTGCTAGTGGGTCCCCCTCCGGGACAGGGGTTTCCTACAATGAGCAGTTCTTC
13	TRBV28	TRBD1	TRBJ2-5	-	CATLGQGQETQYF	TGTGCCACCCTAGGACAGGGCCAAGAGACCCAGTACTTC
15	TRBV7-2	-	TRBJ2-7	-	CASSLAGGPTYEQYF	TGTGCCAGCAGCTTAGCGGGGGGGCCTACCTACGAGCAGTACTTC
12	TRBV28	-	TRBJ1-5	-	CASKTENQPQHF	TGTGCCAGCAAGACCGAAAATCAGCCCCAGCATTTT
13	TRBV10-3	TRBD1	TRBJ1-3	-	CATYRGPGNTIYF	TGTGCCACTTACAGGGGGCCCGGAAACACCATATATTTT
14	TRBV9	-	TRBJ2-1	-	CASAGTIDYNEQFF	TGTGCCTCGGCGGGGACAATCGACTACAATGAGCAGTTCTTC
11	TRBV28	-	TRBJ2-3	-	CASSLGYTQYF	TGTGCCAGCAGTTTAGGGTATACGCAGTATTTT
16	TRBV4-1	-	TRBJ1-6	-	CASSQEPARRDSPLHF	TGCGCCAGCAGCCAAGAGCCAGCGCGGAGGGATTCACCCCTCCACTTT
16	TRBV9	-	TRBJ1-2	once	CASSVPVGGANPGYTF	TGTGCCAGCAGCGTACCCGTCGGTGGCGCTAATCCTGGCTACACCTTC
15	TRBV7-3	TRBD1	TRBJ2-7	once	CASSLTGTGNYEQYF	TGTGCCAGCAGCTTAACTGGGACAGGGAACTACGAGCAGTACTTC
15	TRBV7-2	-	TRBJ1-1	few	CASSLAGSRSTEAFF	TGTGCCAGCAGCTTAGCCGGCTCCCGAAGCACTGAAGCTTTCTTT
17	TRBV9	TRBD1	TRBJ2-2	-	CASSVAKTGRYTGELFF	TGTGCCAGCAGCGTAGCTAAGACAGGGCGGTACACCGGGGAGCTGTTTTTT
17	TRBV5-1	TRBD2	TRBJ2-7	-	CASSWGASGRTTYEQYF	TGCGCCAGCAGCTGGGGGGCTAGCGGGAGGACGACCTACGAGCAGTACTTC
16	TRBV5-4	TRBD2	TRBJ2-7	-	CASSPGTSGSGYEQYF	TGTGCCAGCAGCCCAGGGACTAGCGGGAGTGGATACGAGCAGTACTTC
16	TRBV7-9	-	TRBJ2-7	-	CASSSGIRDPIYEQYF	TGTGCCAGCAGCTCAGGGATCAGGGATCCCATATACGAGCAGTACTTC
13	TRBV4-2	-	TRBJ2-7	few	CASSQSSGVEQYF	TGTGCCAGCAGCCAATCTTCGGGGGTGGAGCAGTACTTC
12	TRBV30	-	TRBJ2-7	-	CAWSSPFYEQYF	TGTGCCTGGAGTTCCCCCTTCTACGAGCAGTACTTC
16	TRBV27	-	TRBJ2-3	-	CASSSLGQDVVDTQYF	TGTGCCAGCAGTTCCCTAGGCCAGGATGTGGTAGATACGCAGTATTTT
16	TRBV12-5	-	TRBJ2-7	-	CASGLEPRTISYEQYF	TGTGCTAGTGGTTTGGAGCCGCGGACGATTTCCTACGAGCAGTACTTC
11	TRBV20-1	-	TRBJ2-7	-	CSARGFHEQYF	TGCAGTGCTAGGGGATTCCACGAGCAGTACTTC
14	TRBV4-1	-	TRBJ2-5	-	CASSQDPDRETQYF	TGCGCCAGCAGCCAAGATCCAGACCGAGAGACCCAGTACTTC
13	TRBV6-5	TRBD1	TRBJ2-7	-	CASSRTGVYEQYF	TGTGCCAGCAGTCGGACAGGGGTGTACGAGCAGTACTTC
13	TRBV18	-	TRBJ2-7	-	CASSPVVPYEQYF	TGTGCCAGCTCACCGGTGGTGCCCTACGAGCAGTACTTC
13	TRBV10-1	TRBD1	TRBJ2-7	-	CASWDSPRYEQYF	TGCGCCAGCTGGGACAGTCCCCGGTACGAGCAGTACTTC
13	TRBV6-5	-	TRBJ1-2	-	CASSLRANYGYTF	TGTGCCAGCAGTCTCAGGGCTAACTATGGCTACACCTTC
14	TRBV30	-	TRBJ2-7	-	CAWSLLSGRPEQYF	TGTGCCTGGAGCCTCCTTTCGGGCCGCCCGGAGCAGTACTTC
17	TRBV19	TRBD1	TRBJ1-5	-	CASSPGQGFQGNQPQHF	TGTGCCAGTAGTCCGGGACAGGGTTTTCAGGGCAATCAGCCCCAGCATTTT
15	TRBV11-2	-	TRBJ2-7	-	CASSFLSGERNEQYF	TGTGCCAGCAGCTTCCTTTCTGGGGAGAGGAACGAGCAGTACTTC
16	TRBV13	-	TRBJ2-7	-	CASSDGQGLPGREQYF	TGTGCCAGCAGCGACGGACAGGGACTACCGGGACGCGAGCAGTACTTC
17	TRBV28	TRBD1	TRBJ1-1	-	CASSLVWTGGMNTEAFF	TGTGCCAGCAGTTTGGTTTGGACAGGGGGTATGAACACTGAAGCTTTCTTT
14	TRBV5-4	TRBD2	TRBJ2-7	-	CASSLAGGPYEQYF	TGTGCCAGCAGCTTGGCGGGGGGGCCCTACGAGCAGTACTTC